Listed here are 21 T cell receptor beta chains from one sample, sequenced in a study of control samples from healthy donors and cancer patients. Generated by immunoSEQ multiplex PCR, the TCRdb table keeps only in-frame clones and is missing some. The data contain about 170,000 clones, approximately 94% of them singletons. Sequencing input: blood. These receptors were taken from a young woman in good health.

The chain employs TRBV7-9 and TRBJ2-5; TRBD2 aligns across 11 bases. J was trimmed by 1 base and V by 8 bases; bases with no gene match: 6. This CDR3 is 15 amino acids long. Germline V lookup: CDR1 SEHNR, CDR2 FQNEAQ (reference sequence). The CDR3 region is CASGSGRVVQETQYF. The CDR3 bases are TGTGCCAGCGGTAGCGGGAGGGTAGTCCAAGAGACCCAGTACTTC.

J is TRBJ1-3 and V is TRBV29-1; D uncertain. The length of the CDR3 is 10 residues. Germline CDR1 and CDR2: SQVTM and ANQGSEA. V gave up 6 bases and J gave up 4 bases, with 4 bases separating them. The CDR3 loop reads CSVAGNTIYF. In DNA, the CDR3 is TGCAGCGTCGCCGGAAACACCATATATTTT.

V usage is TRBV5-1 and J usage is TRBJ2-7; TRBD1 is a possible D gene (6 bases). The CDR3 contains 15 residues. Trimming stripped 4 bases from V and 0 bases from J, with 14 bases between. The germline gives CDR1 SGHRS, CDR2 YFSETQ. The DNA of the CDR3 is TGCGCCAGCAGCCTTGGACAGCTTTACTCCTACGAGCAGTACTTC. It translates to CASSLGQLYSYEQYF.

The V gene is TRBV3-1 (or the pseudogene TRBV3-2), the J gene TRBJ2-7; 11 bases line up with TRBD2. CDR1 and CDR2 (germline): LGHDT, YNNKEL (reference sequence). The CDR3 runs 16 residues. Unmatched junction bases numbered 6, after V lost 3 bases and J lost 2 bases. As DNA, the CDR3 is TGTGCCAGCAGCCAGGCGTCACTAGCGGGAGCCTACGAGCAGTACTTC. Its protein is CASSQASLAGAYEQYF.

The gene calls are TRBV6-6 and TRBJ1-5; D is unclear. This CDR3 spans 13 amino acids. CDR1 is MNHNY, CDR2 SVGAGI, per germline (reference sequence). The ends were cut back, 11 bases at V and 1 base at J, with 12 bases in the middle. CDR3 bases: TGTGCCTTAGCCGGAAAGAGCAATCAGCCCCAGCATTTT. The encoded protein is CALAGKSNQPQHF.

V gene TRBV5-4 combines with J gene TRBJ1-1, with D perhaps matching TRBD1 (5 bases). V shed 4 bases and J shed 4 bases, with 17 bases lying between them. Germline CDR1 SGHNT, CDR2 YYREEE (reference sequence). The length of the CDR3 is 15 residues. CDR3 coding DNA: TGTGCCAGCAGCCAAACCGCGGGGGAGAGCACTGAAGCTTTCTTT. This gives the protein CASSQTAGESTEAFF.

The chain couples TRBV7-6 to TRBJ1-1; maybe TRBD1 (6 bases). CDR3 length: 16 residues. Per the germline V gene, CDR1 is SGHVS and CDR2 is FNYEAQ. The V and J ends lost 3 bases and 1 base respectively, with 15 bases between them. The CDR3 DNA follows: TGTGCCAGCAGCTTGAAACCTGGACAGCAGAACACTGAAGCTTTCTTT. Residues: CASSLKPGQQNTEAFF.

V and J are TRBV4-3 and TRBJ1-5; D ambiguous. Trimming shortened V by 0 bases and J by 7 bases, and 13 bases separated the two germline ends. Germline assignment: CDR1 LGHNA and CDR2 YSLEER. CDR3 length: 15 residues. The CDR3 DNA reads TGCGCCAGCAGCCAAGATCGGGGTATCGGACAGCCCCAGCATTTT. It is translated as CASSQDRGIGQPQHF.

The V gene is TRBV19, the J gene TRBJ1-1; the D gene is possibly TRBD1 (6 bases). Germline V gives CDR1 LNHDA, CDR2 SQIVND (reference sequence). The CDR3 length is 13 residues. V gave up 1 base and J gave up 6 bases, with 9 bases separating them. CDR3 residues: CASSIGYRAEAFF. The CDR3 coding sequence is TGTGCCAGTAGTATAGGATACAGGGCTGAAGCTTTCTTT.

A remark on this clone: The sample has other DNA sequences that encode this CDR3 too. This chain uses TRBV28 with TRBJ1-2; D gene ambiguous. The CDR3 loop spans 12 amino acids. The germline V gene encodes CDR1 MDHEN and CDR2 SYDVKM. Trimming stripped 5 bases from V and 8 bases from J, with 12 bases between. The chain's CDR3 is CASSTGSRGYTF. The CDR3 DNA follows: TGTGCCAGCAGTACGGGGTCCCGCGGCTACACCTTC.

The chain has TRBV20-1 and TRBJ2-1; weak D call: TRBD2 (5 bases). V lost 2 bases, J lost 10 bases, and 9 bases lay in between. The CDR3 spans 11 residues. Germline lookup yields CDR1 DFQATT and CDR2 SNEGSKA (reference sequence). CDR3 in amino acids: CSARRRGEQFF. The CDR3 DNA sequence: TGCAGTGCTAGACGACGGGGAGAGCAGTTCTTC.

The chain uses TRBV5-1 and TRBJ1-1; D is unclear. This CDR3 is built from 14 residues. CDR1 SGHRS and CDR2 YFSETQ come from the germline V gene. V lost 2 bases, J lost 0 bases, and 8 bases lay in between. Here the CDR3 reads CASSLLPMNTEAFF. DNA for the CDR3: TGCGCCAGCAGCTTACTCCCAATGAACACTGAAGCTTTCTTT.

The chain recombines TRBV28 with TRBJ1-2; tentative D call: TRBD1 (6 bases). V dropped 2 bases and J dropped 8 bases, with 18 bases sitting between them. The CDR3 spans 15 residues. Germline V gene data show CDR1 as MDHEN and CDR2 as SYDVKM. Here the CDR3 DNA reads TGTGCCAGCAGTTTAGGCACAGGGTCTAGAGAGGGCTACACCTTC. Its translation is CASSLGTGSREGYTF.

The genes are TRBV6-5 and TRBJ1-1; 9 bases fit TRBD1. The germline gives CDR1 MNHEY, CDR2 SVGAGI. After removal of 5 bases from V and 7 bases from J, the junction contained 8 bases not matched to a gene. The CDR3 is 14 residues long. In DNA, the CDR3 is TGTGCCAGCAGTCGGGGACAGGGACTAAGTGAAGCTTTCTTT. Its translation: CASSRGQGLSEAFF.

J is TRBJ1-5 and V is TRBV28, with D possibly TRBD1 on 5 matching bases. CDR1 is MDHEN, CDR2 SYDVKM, per germline. V gave up 3 bases and J gave up 6 bases, with 12 bases separating them. The CDR3 totals 14 residues. In DNA form, the CDR3 reads TGTGCCAGCAGTTTCGACAGCCTAGGTCAGCCCCAGCATTTT. It specifies CASSFDSLGQPQHF.

The rearrangement links TRBV11-2 to TRBJ2-4; D is unresolved. The germline V gene has CDR1 SGHAT and CDR2 FQNNGV. V was shortened by 5 bases and J by 0 bases, with 11 bases between the two germline ends. The CDR3 is 15 residues long. In DNA form, the CDR3 reads TGTGCCAGCAGCCCCTCCGCTCTAGCCAAAAACATTCAGTACTTC. Translated: CASSPSALAKNIQYF.

The gene calls are TRBV28 and TRBJ1-1; no firm D call. Germline loops: CDR1 MDHEN, CDR2 SYDVKM. This CDR3 has 15 residues. V was shortened by 4 bases and J by 0 bases, with 12 bases between the two germline ends. CDR3 amino acids: CASSSSGFLNTEAFF. As DNA, the CDR3 is TGTGCCAGCAGTTCTTCTGGCTTTTTGAACACTGAAGCTTTCTTT. Complete variable domain (other parts from reference TRBV28 and TRBJ1-1): DVKVTQSSRYLVKRTGEKVFLECVQDMDHENMFWYRQDPGLGLRLIYFSYDVKMKEKGDIPEGYSVSREKKERFSLILESASTNQTSMYLCASSSSGFLNTEAFFGQGTRLTVV.

The genes are TRBV19 and TRBJ1-2; D call uncertain. CDR1 and CDR2 from the germline V gene are LNHDA and SQIVND (reference sequence). There are 12 residues in the CDR3. The ends were cut back, 8 bases at V and 8 bases at J, with 15 bases in the middle. The CDR3 region has the DNA TGTGCCAGTCTGCCCAAGCTTCAAGGCTACACCTTC. As protein: CASLPKLQGYTF.

The rearrangement uses TRBV13 and TRBJ1-1; 10 bases fit TRBD1. J gave up 8 bases and V 6 bases, and 24 bases lay outside the gene matches. Germline CDR1 PRHDT, CDR2 FYEKMQ (reference sequence). The CDR3 length is 19 residues. The CDR3 DNA follows: TGTGCCAGCAGTTTGACTTTCTTTTCGGGACAGGGGAATTTTGGCGAAGCTTTCTTT. This encodes CASSLTFFSGQGNFGEAFF.

The chain uses TRBV7-2 and TRBJ2-7; 9 bases match TRBD1. CDR1 and CDR2 from the germline V gene are SGHTA and FQGNSA. This CDR3 contains 13 residues. V shed 4 bases, J shed 5 bases, and the junction held 3 bases outside the gene matches. The CDR3 DNA sequence: TGTGCCAGCAGCTCTGACAGGGGGGACGAGCAGTACTTC. Its translation: CASSSDRGDEQYF.

This clone was detected a few times. The CDR3 DNA reads TGTGCCAGCTCACCGGGGTTGGGACAGGGGGCTTCTCAGCCCCAGCATTTT. Its protein product is CASSPGLGQGASQPQHF. The J gene is TRBJ1-5, the V gene TRBV18; TRBD1 agrees at 12 bases. V trimming: 3 bases; J trimming: 6 bases; junction bases outside the gene matches: 9. The CDR3 is made up of 17 amino acids. CDR1 KGHSH and CDR2 LQKENI come from the germline V gene.